The rows below give T cell receptor beta chains drawn from one sample of a study of vaccination effects on CD4 cells after COVID-19. Antigens of these TCRs are unknown. TCRdb's copy holds only in-frame clones and misses some; the assay was immunoSEQ multiplex PCR. The repertoire consists of 50,000 to 70,000 clones, with about 69% occurring once and the leading ten covering 20% to 25%. This material consisted of CD4+ T cells from PBMCs cultured without peptide, taken before COVID-19 vaccination. The origin of the receptors is a human donor who had a prior SARS-CoV-2 infection. Each CDR3 is given with its conserved first and last residue. A D gene is named only where the DNA matches it firmly. A clone size is listed for some rows: how often the clone was seen (once, few, many), or a class if it is expanded.

cdr3_nt cdr3_aa v_call clone_size j_call d_call
TGTGCCATCAGCGAAATTGGGCGGACAGGGGGCTCGGAGACCCAGTACTTC CAISEIGRTGGSETQYF TRBV10-3 - TRBJ2-5 TRBD1
TGTGCCAGCAGCTCTGGACAGCTATACAATGAGCAGTTCTTC CASSSGQLYNEQFF TRBV11-2 - TRBJ2-1 -
TGTGCCACCAGAGAGCGCCGGGGAGACACTGAAGCTTTCTTT CATRERRGDTEAFF TRBV15 few TRBJ1-1 -
TGTGCCAGCAGGATTACTAGCACCGGGGAGCTGTTTTTT CASRITSTGELFF TRBV6-5 - TRBJ2-2 -
TGTGCCAGCAGACTTACAGGGTCCGAGCAGTACTTC CASRLTGSEQYF TRBV12-3/TRBV12-4 - TRBJ2-7 -
TGTGCCAGCAGCTTGTACTCTAGCGGTGCCTCCTACGAGCAGTACTTC CASSLYSSGASYEQYF TRBV7-2 - TRBJ2-7 TRBD2
TGCAGCGTTACAACCGGGACAGGGATCGATACGCAGTATTTT CSVTTGTGIDTQYF TRBV29-1 - TRBJ2-3 TRBD1
TGCGCCAGCAGCCAAAGGGGCGCCGGGCCCTACAATGAGCAGTTCTTC CASSQRGAGPYNEQFF TRBV4-3 - TRBJ2-1 -
TGTGCCAGCAGGGCGGGAGGCTACGCCGGGGAGCTGTTTTTT CASRAGGYAGELFF TRBV5-4 few TRBJ2-2 TRBD2
TGCGCCAGCAGCCCAAACCAGGGGGCGGCCAAAAACATTCAGTACTTC CASSPNQGAAKNIQYF TRBV4-1 few TRBJ2-4 TRBD1
TGTGCCAGCAGCCAAGATTCGAGGGATTACACAGATACGCAGTATTTT CASSQDSRDYTDTQYF TRBV3-1/TRBV3-2 - TRBJ2-3 -
TGTGCCACCAGCCACCCGGGGCGCAATCAGCCCCAGCATTTT CATSHPGRNQPQHF TRBV15 - TRBJ1-5 -
TGTGCCTGGAGTGAACGGGGGAATCAGCCCCAGCATTTT CAWSERGNQPQHF TRBV30 few TRBJ1-5 -
TGTGCCAGCAGTTACCTTCCCCAGGGGAATCAGCCCCAGCATTTT CASSYLPQGNQPQHF TRBV6-2/TRBV6-3 once TRBJ1-5 -
TGTGCCAGCAGACAGTACAATGAGCAGTTCTTC CASRQYNEQFF TRBV2 - TRBJ2-1 -
TGTGCCAGCTCAGCCGGGACAGTGAATGAAAAACTGTTTTTT CASSAGTVNEKLFF TRBV27 few TRBJ1-4 TRBD1
TGTGCCAGCAGCCAGACGCATTCCTATGGCTACACCTTC CASSQTHSYGYTF TRBV7-9 - TRBJ1-2 -
TGTGCCAGCAGTGATTCCCCGGGGGATACGCAGTATTTT CASSDSPGDTQYF TRBV6-1 - TRBJ2-3 -
TGCGCCAGCAGCTTGGGTGCGGGGGACTACGAGCAGTACTTC CASSLGAGDYEQYF TRBV5-1 - TRBJ2-7 TRBD2
TGTGCCAGCAGCTTGGTCAGGTTTAGTAATGAGCAGTTCTTC CASSLVRFSNEQFF TRBV5-6 - TRBJ2-1 -
TGTGCCAGCAGCGACTCAGATGAAATAGTGGGGCGACCGGTTTATCCGGAAAGCAATCAGCCCCAGCATTTT CASSDSDEIVGRPVYPESNQPQHF TRBV9 - TRBJ1-5 -
TGTGCCAGCAGCCAATCCACAGGGTATTCGGGTGGCTACACCTTC CASSQSTGYSGGYTF TRBV3-1/TRBV3-2 - TRBJ1-2 -
TGTGCCAGCAGCCTCCTTTCCCTCCAAGAGACCCAGTACTTC CASSLLSLQETQYF TRBV11-1 - TRBJ2-5 -
TGTGCCAGCAGTTACGGGGTGGGCCCCAGCAATCAGCCCCAGCATTTT CASSYGVGPSNQPQHF TRBV6-2/TRBV6-3 few TRBJ1-5 -
TGTGCCAGCCTCGGAGGCGGGACGAACATTCAGTACTTC CASLGGGTNIQYF TRBV3-1/TRBV3-2 - TRBJ2-4 -
TGTGCCAGCAGCTTCCGGGGTCCTCAGCCCCAGCATTTT CASSFRGPQPQHF TRBV7-8 - TRBJ1-5 -
TGTGCCAGTAGTATAAGTAGCGGACAGCCCTATGGCTACACCTTC CASSISSGQPYGYTF TRBV19 once TRBJ1-2 -
TGTGCCAGCAGCTACCGGCGGGGGGGCGATGAGACCCAGTACTTC CASSYRRGGDETQYF TRBV5-4 - TRBJ2-5 TRBD2
TGTGCCAGCAGCCCCCAGGGGGGTCACAACAATGAGCAGTTCTTC CASSPQGGHNNEQFF TRBV7-3 - TRBJ2-1 -
TGTGCCAGCAGCCAAGATTGGGGCTACAATGAGCAGTTCTTC CASSQDWGYNEQFF TRBV3-1/TRBV3-2 - TRBJ2-1 -
TGTGCCAGCAGCTTAGTTAAAACAACTATAGGAAACACCATATATTTT CASSLVKTTIGNTIYF TRBV11-2 - TRBJ1-3 -
TGTGCCTGGAGTGTCCCGAGGGGCCAGAACACTGAAGCTTTCTTT CAWSVPRGQNTEAFF TRBV30 - TRBJ1-1 -
TGTGCCAGTAGTTTCCCGCCGGGGGGGTGGGCCAATCAGCCCCAGCATTTT CASSFPPGGWANQPQHF TRBV19 - TRBJ1-5 -
TGTGCCTGGAGTTCTAATGGACCTGGGGCCCAGTACTTC CAWSSNGPGAQYF TRBV30 once TRBJ2-5 -
TGCGCCAGCAGCTCGTCCGGAGCTAATGAAAAACTGTTTTTT CASSSSGANEKLFF TRBV5-1 - TRBJ1-4 -
TGTGCCAGTAGTACATTAGACCGGGACAGATACACTCAGCCCCAGCATTTT CASSTLDRDRYTQPQHF TRBV19 - TRBJ1-5 TRBD1
TGTGCCAGCAGTTCCCCCCAGACAGGGTTCGCTGAAGCTTTCTTT CASSSPQTGFAEAFF TRBV6-5 - TRBJ1-1 TRBD1
TGTGCCAGTAGTACCTGGACAGGGGAGCAGTTCTTC CASSTWTGEQFF TRBV19 once TRBJ2-1 TRBD1
TGCGCCAGCAGCCCATCCAGGGGAGCAGGAGGAAAACTGTTTTTT CASSPSRGAGGKLFF TRBV4-3 - TRBJ1-4 -
TGTGCCAGCAGTAGATCCGGGACACACTATGGCTACACCTTC CASSRSGTHYGYTF TRBV6-5 - TRBJ1-2 -
TGTGCCATCAGTGAACAAGGACAGGGAGGGGGCTACACCTTC CAISEQGQGGGYTF TRBV10-3 - TRBJ1-2 TRBD1
TGTGCCTGGAGTCTCGGGGGAACAGATACGCAGTATTTT CAWSLGGTDTQYF TRBV30 - TRBJ2-3 -
TGTGCCAGCAGCGTCGCGGCTGGGGGTAGAGGCTACGAGCAGTACTTC CASSVAAGGRGYEQYF TRBV9 - TRBJ2-7 -
TGTGCCAGCAGCAAGAGACAGGGAAGCACAGATACGCAGTATTTT CASSKRQGSTDTQYF TRBV7-9 - TRBJ2-3 TRBD1
TGTGCCAGCAGCGAGTATGCAGATACGCAGTATTTT CASSEYADTQYF TRBV11-3 - TRBJ2-3 -
TGTGCCAGCAGCTTTGGCACAACCCAAACCGGAGGCTACACCTTC CASSFGTTQTGGYTF TRBV5-4 - TRBJ1-2 -
TGTGCCAGCAGCTTAGCGGACGGGGTGGTTCAGCCCCAGCATTTT CASSLADGVVQPQHF TRBV7-9 once TRBJ1-5 -
TGTGCCAGCAGCTTCCAGGGACTAGCGGAGGACTTC CASSFQGLAEDF TRBV11-2 - TRBJ2-7 TRBD2
TGCGCCAGCACAACGGGTCGGGTGAACACTGAAGCTTTCTTT CASTTGRVNTEAFF TRBV5-1 - TRBJ1-1 -
TGCGCCAGCAGCGAGGGGACAGTAATCTCCTACGAGCAGTACTTC CASSEGTVISYEQYF TRBV5-1 - TRBJ2-7 TRBD1
TGTGCCAGCAGACCTACAGGGGGTGTTGAAGCTTTCTTT CASRPTGGVEAFF TRBV6-5 - TRBJ1-1 TRBD1
TGTGCCAGCAGTTTGAGGCAGGGCTTTGGTTCTTGGGAAAAACTGTTTTTT CASSLRQGFGSWEKLFF TRBV27 - TRBJ1-4 -
TGTGCCAGCAGCTTGCAAGGGGCGAGAGAGCAGTACTTC CASSLQGAREQYF TRBV7-2 - TRBJ2-7 -
TGTGCCAGCAGCCGCAGGGGGGCGGGAGGGGTCCAAGAGACCCAGTACTTC CASSRRGAGGVQETQYF TRBV7-9 - TRBJ2-5 TRBD2
TGTGCCAGCAGGCAACGACAGGAATACCCTAATTCACCCCTCCACTTT CASRQRQEYPNSPLHF TRBV3-1/TRBV3-2 - TRBJ1-6 -
TGCGCCAGCAGCTTGGGCCTAGTGTCAGATACGCAGTATTTT CASSLGLVSDTQYF TRBV5-1 few TRBJ2-3 -
TGTGCCACCCTAGAGGGACAGGGGTACACCGGGGAGCTGTTTTTT CATLEGQGYTGELFF TRBV7-9 - TRBJ2-2 TRBD1
TGTGCCACCAGTGAGGTGGGGGGTTCATCCTACAATGAGCAGTTCTTC CATSEVGGSSYNEQFF TRBV24-1 - TRBJ2-1 -
TGTGCCAGCAGCCAAGATGCTAGCGGGGGGGTAGAGACCCAGTACTTC CASSQDASGGVETQYF TRBV4-2 - TRBJ2-5 TRBD2